The following is a T cell receptor (beta chain) sequence with its context. The germline V and J ends were trimmed by 0 bases and 3 bases, with 12 bases remaining between them. This CDR3 is built from 15 residues. Germline V gene data show CDR1 as SNHLY and CDR2 as FYNNEI. These data come from a study of low-dose radiotherapy and immunotherapy resistance in tumors. Across the whole study: Intravenous cyclophosphamide 200 mg/m2 was given every two weeks, one day before radiation and immunotherapy.

TRAV- and TRBV-specific primers were used for first-strand cDNA, which covered alpha and beta chains. With a constant-region primer and a V-primer adapter, TCRs were subjected to roughly 18 PCR cycles of amplification. A single record per CDR3 protein comes from TCRdb applying MiXCR to the reads. The table has tens of thousands of distinct CDR3 sequences, about 49% seen once. Time point of the sample: after trial treatment. Treatment denoted: LDRT plus nivolumab, ipilimumab, low-dose cyclophosphamide and aspirin (RACIN trial). The donors, trial participants, received nivolumab, ipilimumab, aspirin, low-dose cyclophosphamide and low-dose radiotherapy. Qualifying patients carried advanced solid tumors devoid of tumor-infiltrating lymphocytes.

This clonotype originated in a male donor with gallbladder cancer. Sequencing used PBMCs, obtained after low-dose radiotherapy plus immunotherapy. The chain links TRBV2 to TRBJ2-7; D possibly uses TRBD1 or TRBD2 (5 bases each). Here the CDR3 DNA reads TGTGCCAGCAGTGAAGCTGGGACGGCCATCTACGAGCAGTACTTC. This encodes CASSEAGTAIYEQYF.